A single sample gave rise to the 30 T cell receptor beta chains below, sequenced in a study of blood T cell repertoires in COVID-19. Clones were read by immunoSEQ multiplex PCR, and TCRdb kept only the in-frame ones, dropping some. The table includes fewer than 50,000 clones, approximately 90% detected once. The sample consisted of peripheral blood. The receptors were sampled from a man aged 55 to 69 with COVID-19, enrolled during active disease.

The rearrangement uses TRBV5-1 and TRBJ2-2; D possibly corresponds to TRBD1 (6 bases). CDR1 is SGHRS and CDR2 is YFSETQ in the germline V gene. Trimming left V 3 bases short and J 8 bases short, with 14 bases between. This CDR3 contains 14 residues. The CDR3 sequence: CASSYDNDRGELFF. In nucleotides, the CDR3 is TGCGCCAGCAGCTACGATAACGACAGGGGGGAGCTGTTTTTT.

V usage is TRBV11-2 and J usage is TRBJ2-7, with D possibly being TRBD1 (5 bases). Trimming cost V 4 bases and J 3 bases, with 13 bases left between them. Germline-derived CDR1 and CDR2 are SGHAT and FQNNGV. This CDR3 spans 14 amino acids. The CDR3, as DNA: TGTGCCAGCAGCTCCCAGGACACCGTCTACGAGCAGTACTTC. Translating gives CASSSQDTVYEQYF.

The genes are TRBV6-5 and TRBJ2-1, with D tentatively TRBD1 (6 bases). The CDR3 is 15 residues long. From germline, CDR1 is MNHEY and CDR2 SVGAGI. V lost 5 bases and J 0 bases, leaving 11 bases between the germline ends. The CDR3, as DNA: TGTGCCAGCAGTCCTAAGGGGGACTCCTACAATGAGCAGTTCTTC. Its translation: CASSPKGDSYNEQFF.

The DNA for the CDR3 is TGTGCCAGCAGTTTAAGGCTAGCGGGAGTTGACGAGCAGTACTTC. Translating it yields CASSLRLAGVDEQYF. The rearrangement uses TRBV28 and TRBJ2-7; the match to TRBD2 covers 10 bases. Germline assignment: CDR1 MDHEN and CDR2 SYDVKM. This CDR3 spans 15 amino acids. J gave up 5 bases and V 2 bases, and 6 bases lay outside the gene matches.

This clone was found once. V and J are TRBV28 and TRBJ1-4, with D possibly matching TRBD1 (5 bases). Germline loops: CDR1 MDHEN, CDR2 SYDVKM. Between the trimmed V and J ends, which lost 4 bases and 8 bases, there was a span of 17 bases. The CDR3 has 15 amino acids. CDR3 protein: CASSSGQGLLEKLFF. Written as DNA, the CDR3 is TGTGCCAGCAGTTCCGGACAAGGGCTTTTGGAAAAACTGTTTTTT.

The V call is TRBV28, the J call TRBJ2-2, with TRBD1 matching over 8 bases. This CDR3 is 13 amino acids long. V shed 9 bases, J shed 1 base, and the junction held 1 base outside the gene matches. Germline V gene lookup returns CDR1 MDHEN and CDR2 SYDVKM. The CDR3 loop reads CASGTGNTGELFF. The CDR3 DNA is TGTGCCAGTGGGACAGGGAACACCGGGGAGCTGTTTTTT.

The rearrangement joins TRBV12-5 to TRBJ2-3; D gene uncertain. Between the trimmed V and J ends, which lost 5 bases and 1 base, there was a span of 10 bases. CDR3 length equals 14 residues. The V gene's germline CDR1 is LGHNT and CDR2 FRNRAP. CDR3 nucleotide sequence: TGTGCTAGTGGTCTCTACACAGGCACAGATACGCAGTATTTT. Its protein is CASGLYTGTDTQYF.

The chain is built from TRBV30 and TRBJ2-7; D might be TRBD2 (6 bases). Looked up from germline, CDR1 is GTSNPN and CDR2 is SVGIG (reference sequence). The CDR3 spans 13 residues. Trimming shortened V by 4 bases and J by 0 bases, and 10 bases separated the two germline ends. The CDR3 spells CAWTGTRSYEQYF. The CDR3 DNA sequence: TGTGCCTGGACCGGGACTCGCTCCTACGAGCAGTACTTC.

This clone was counted a few times. The gene calls are TRBV6-5 and TRBJ1-2, with D perhaps matching TRBD1 (6 bases). V was shortened by 5 bases and J by 7 bases, with 11 bases between the two germline ends. The CDR3 consists of 12 residues. Germline V gene lookup returns CDR1 MNHEY and CDR2 SVGAGI. For the CDR3, the DNA is TGTGCCAGCAGTCGGGGGGCGGCTGGCTACACCTTC. Its protein product is CASSRGAAGYTF.

The rearrangement links TRBV28 to TRBJ2-6; a weak D match, TRBD1 (6 bases). CDR3 length: 16 amino acids. V lost 7 bases and J lost 2, with 15 bases in between. Per germline, CDR1 MDHEN and CDR2 SYDVKM. CDR3 nucleotide sequence: TGTGCCAGCAAACCGGACACAGGGACTGGGGCCAACGTCCTGACTTTC. Protein: CASKPDTGTGANVLTF. Based on the CDR3 plus reference TRBV28 and TRBJ2-6, the full variable domain is DVKVTQSSRYLVKRTGEKVFLECVQDMDHENMFWYRQDPGLGLRLIYFSYDVKMKEKGDIPEGYSVSREKKERFSLILESASTNQTSMYLCASKPDTGTGANVLTFGAGSRLTVL.

J is TRBJ2-1 and V is TRBV5-1; 11 bases are shared with TRBD2. V dropped 3 bases and J dropped 1; count of bases not matched to a gene: 6. The CDR3 is 17 amino acids. CDR1 and CDR2 from the germline V gene are SGHRS and YFSETQ. The CDR3 DNA reads TGCGCCAGCAGCTCGGTTTTAGCGGGAGGGTCCTACAATGAGCAGTTCTTC. Its translation: CASSSVLAGGSYNEQFF.

This rearrangement joins TRBV30 to TRBJ2-1; TRBD2 matches 13 bases. The CDR3 totals 13 residues. Germline V gene sequence: CDR1 GTSNPN, CDR2 SVGIG (reference sequence). The V and J ends lost 4 bases and 10 bases, in that order; junction bases with no gene match: 4. The CDR3 spells CAWTGTSGVEQFF. CDR3 DNA sequence: TGTGCCTGGACTGGGACTAGCGGGGTCGAGCAGTTCTTC. The entire variable domain, with the rest obtained from reference TRBV30 and TRBJ2-1, is as follows: SQTIHQWPATLVQPVGSPLSLECTVEGTSNPNLYWYRQAAGRGLQLLFYSVGIGQISSEVPQNLSASRPQDRQFILSSKKLLLSDSGFYLCAWTGTSGVEQFFGPGTRLTVL.

The V call is TRBV6-5, the J call TRBJ2-2, with D perhaps matching TRBD1 (6 bases). This CDR3 comprises 15 residues. The ends were cut back, 5 bases at V and 2 bases at J, with 12 bases in the middle. Germline assignment: CDR1 MNHEY and CDR2 SVGAGI. CDR3 sequence reads: CASSNNRVNTGELFF. For the CDR3, the DNA is TGTGCCAGCAGTAACAACAGGGTCAACACCGGGGAGCTGTTTTTT.

This clone was observed a single time. V is TRBV2 and J is TRBJ2-7; D might be TRBD1 (6 bases). CDR1 and CDR2 from the germline V gene are SNHLY and FYNNEI. V gave up 6 bases and J gave up 3 bases, with 12 bases separating them. The CDR3 has 13 residues. In DNA form, the CDR3 reads TGTGCCAGCAGAAGGGGGAACGACTACGAGCAGTACTTC. Translated, it gives CASRRGNDYEQYF.

The rearrangement uses TRBV6-5 and TRBJ2-7; no definite D call. V was pared by 5 bases and J by 4 bases, with 18 bases between. Germline CDR1 is MNHEY and CDR2 is SVGAGI. The CDR3 is made up of 15 amino acids. CDR3 in amino acids: CASSRPEMVPYEQYF. For the CDR3, the DNA is TGTGCCAGCAGTCGCCCCGAGATGGTCCCTTACGAGCAGTACTTC.

The chain joins TRBV27 to TRBJ1-2, with D uncertain. V was cut by 4 bases and J by 0 bases, with 6 bases left in between. Germline-derived CDR1 and CDR2 are MNHEY and SMNVEV (reference sequence). This CDR3 comprises 13 residues. The CDR3 reads CASSSLPNYGYTF. The CDR3 coding sequence is TGTGCCAGCAGTTCCCTTCCTAACTATGGCTACACCTTC.

V usage is TRBV2 and J usage is TRBJ2-7; 7 bases are a match to TRBD2. The CDR3 runs 14 residues. Germline V lookup: CDR1 SNHLY, CDR2 FYNNEI. The V gene end was trimmed by 1 base and the J gene end by 4 bases; junction bases not matched to a gene: 4. DNA of the CDR3: TGTGCCAGCAGTGAAGTTGGGGGAGGGTACGAGCAGTACTTC. Translated, it gives CASSEVGGGYEQYF.

The rearrangement uses TRBV14 and TRBJ1-6; D is unclear. Per germline, CDR1 SGHDN and CDR2 FVKESK. The V end was cut by 1 base, the J end by 9 bases, with 4 bases between. This CDR3 comprises 12 residues. The CDR3 spells CASSQVSSPLHF. The CDR3 DNA sequence: TGTGCCAGCAGCCAAGTCTCTTCACCCCTCCACTTT.

This chain uses TRBV9 with TRBJ2-5; D perhaps matches TRBD1 (6 bases). The germline gives CDR1 SGDLS, CDR2 YYNGEE. The CDR3 has 15 residues. The ends were cut back, 1 base at V and 5 bases at J, with 15 bases in the middle. In DNA form, the CDR3 reads TGTGCCAGCAGCGTACCCGGAACAGGGCGGGAGACCCAGTACTTC. It is translated as CASSVPGTGRETQYF.

This clone has only one observation. This rearrangement joins TRBV28 to TRBJ2-3; D call uncertain. Trimming pared 2 bases from V and 6 bases from J, leaving 6 bases between. The CDR3 extends over 12 amino acids. Germline assignment: CDR1 MDHEN and CDR2 SYDVKM. CDR3 DNA sequence: TGTGCCAGCAGTTTACTTGTGGATACGCAGTATTTT. Its translation: CASSLLVDTQYF.

The CDR3 loop is CASRAGTGDQPQHF. DNA of the CDR3: TGCGCCAGCAGGGCCGGGACAGGCGATCAGCCCCAGCATTTT. This sequence joins TRBV5-1 and TRBJ1-5; 8 bases are shared with TRBD1. The V gene end was trimmed by 5 bases and the J gene end by 5 bases; junction bases not matched to a gene: 6. This CDR3 is 14 amino acids long. Germline V lookup: CDR1 SGHRS, CDR2 YFSETQ.

This chain links TRBV28 with TRBJ2-4; D remains unclear. The CDR3 spans 15 residues. Between the trimmed V and J ends, which lost 3 bases and 0 bases, there was a span of 9 bases. The germline CDR1 and CDR2 sequences are MDHEN and SYDVKM. The CDR3 DNA reads TGTGCCAGCAGTTTGGCTCGGGTAGCCAAAAACATTCAGTACTTC. As protein: CASSLARVAKNIQYF.

The V and J genes are TRBV6-1 and TRBJ2-1; D unresolved. Germline CDR1 and CDR2: MNHNS and SASEGT. With 1 base removed from V and 5 bases from J, the gap between germline ends came to 6 bases. The CDR3 has 13 residues. The CDR3 DNA reads TGTGCCAGCAGTGAAGACAGCCACAATGAGCAGTTCTTC. Its translation: CASSEDSHNEQFF.

The rearrangement links TRBV11-3 to TRBJ2-2; 14 nucleotides line up with TRBD2. The CDR3 runs to 19 residues. V shed 2 bases and J 7 bases; nucleotides not matched to a gene: 12. Looked up from germline, CDR1 is SGHNT and CDR2 is YENEEA. CDR3 amino acids: CASSLTFRLAGGPVGELFF. The CDR3 DNA follows: TGTGCCAGCAGCTTAACCTTTCGACTAGCGGGAGGGCCGGTCGGGGAGCTGTTTTTT.

This rearrangement joins TRBV28 to TRBJ2-2; tentative D call: TRBD1 (5 bases). The CDR3 covers 14 residues. The V gene's germline CDR1 is MDHEN and CDR2 SYDVKM. The ends were cut back, 4 bases at V and 1 base at J, with 7 bases in the middle. CDR3 sequence reads: CASSWQGNTGELFF. In DNA form, the CDR3 reads TGTGCCAGCAGTTGGCAGGGGAACACCGGGGAGCTGTTTTTT.

With regard to this clone: Other nucleotide sequences from this sample produce the same CDR3. The CDR3 reads CASSPGTGDETQYF. The CDR3 DNA sequence: TGTGCCAGCTCACCTGGGACAGGGGATGAGACCCAGTACTTC. The V gene is TRBV18, the J gene TRBJ2-5; 10 nucleotides match TRBD1. CDR1 is KGHSH and CDR2 is LQKENI in the germline V gene. The V and J ends lost 3 bases and 5 bases, in that order; junction bases with no gene match: 3. This CDR3 comprises 14 residues.

The count of this clone is one. The chain has TRBV28 and TRBJ1-5; 12 positions agree with TRBD1. This CDR3 is 19 amino acids long. Unmatched junction bases numbered 12, after V lost 4 bases and J lost 2 bases. Germline-derived CDR1 and CDR2 are MDHEN and SYDVKM. The CDR3 here is CASSSPGTGGALGNQPQHF. CDR3 DNA: TGTGCCAGCAGTTCCCCCGGGACAGGGGGCGCCTTAGGCAATCAGCCCCAGCATTTT.

This chain joins TRBV10-1 and TRBJ2-2; D possibly corresponds to TRBD1 (5 bases). The V end lost 6 bases, the J end lost 2 bases, and 7 bases lay between the germline ends. In germline, CDR1 is WNHNN, CDR2 SYGVQD (reference sequence). The CDR3 runs to 13 residues. The CDR3 bases are TGCGCCAGCAGGGGGCATAACACCGGGGAGCTGTTTTTT. Translating gives CASRGHNTGELFF.

The gene calls are TRBV5-1 and TRBJ1-3; tentatively, D is TRBD1 (5 bases). V was trimmed by 0 bases and J by 0 bases, leaving 13 bases between them. Germline loops: CDR1 SGHRS, CDR2 YFSETQ. The CDR3 runs 17 residues. The CDR3 protein is CASSLEGRAYSGNTIYF. CDR3 coding DNA: TGCGCCAGCAGCTTGGAGGGCAGGGCCTACTCTGGAAACACCATATATTTT.

The chain uses TRBV27 and TRBJ1-5; weak D call: TRBD1 (5 bases). Per germline, CDR1 MNHEY and CDR2 SMNVEV (reference sequence). The ends were cut back, 4 bases at V and 3 bases at J, with 10 bases in the middle. The CDR3 sequence is 14 residues long. This CDR3 reads CASSYRGDNQPQHF. CDR3 nucleotide sequence: TGTGCCAGCAGTTATAGGGGCGACAATCAGCCCCAGCATTTT.